The 24 T cell receptor beta chains in this list originate from one sample, sequenced in a study. MiXCR, run by TCRdb on the RT-PCR reads, gives a single entry per CDR3 protein. The sample lists approximately 720,000 distinct CDR3 sequences, approximately 15% occurring once. The specimen was memory CD4+ T cells from blood. Receptors originate from a female donor in good health, serving as a healthy control.

This clonotype has a handful of counts. This rearrangement joins TRBV4-3 to TRBJ2-7, with D perhaps TRBD2 (6 bases). The CDR3 is 16 amino acids. Germline CDR1 reads LGHNA; CDR2 reads YSLEER. The ends were cut back, 0 bases at V and 4 bases at J, with 16 bases in the middle. The CDR3 loop reads CASSQENGGAAYEQYF. Written as DNA, the CDR3 is TGCGCCAGCAGCCAAGAAAATGGCGGGGCCGCGTACGAGCAGTACTTC.

This clonotype has more than one count but fewer than ten. V is TRBV5-1 and J is TRBJ2-2; no clear D. Germline V gene data show CDR1 as SGHRS and CDR2 as YFSETQ. This CDR3 contains 14 residues. V lost 4 bases and J lost 7, with 14 bases in between. CDR3 loop: CASSAGRSFGELFF. The CDR3 DNA is TGCGCCAGCAGCGCTGGCAGGTCTTTCGGGGAGCTGTTTTTT.

This clonotype was observed many times. The rearrangement joins TRBV20-1 to TRBJ2-3; 8 nucleotides line up with TRBD2. In germline, CDR1 is DFQATT, CDR2 SNEGSKA (reference sequence). This CDR3 is built from 17 residues. The V segment lost 0 bases and the J segment 2 bases; nucleotides outside the gene matches: 10. The CDR3 sequence: CSARDTPRRGATDTQYF. DNA of the CDR3: TGCAGTGCTAGAGATACACCCAGGCGGGGGGCCACAGATACGCAGTATTTT.

This clonotype was observed a few times. V gene TRBV20-1 combines with J gene TRBJ2-2, with D hard to call. CDR1 and CDR2 from the germline V gene are DFQATT and SNEGSKA (reference sequence). Trimming took off 5 bases at V and 9 bases at J, with 13 bases between the two ends. The CDR3 runs to 12 residues. CDR3 region: CSAQLGGWELFF. CDR3 in DNA: TGCAGTGCTCAGCTTGGTGGATGGGAGCTGTTTTTT.

This clonotype was observed at least ten times. The chain links TRBV6-6 to TRBJ1-2; 8 positions match TRBD1. With 6 bases clipped from V and 6 bases from J, the junction kept 9 bases outside the gene matches. Germline V gives CDR1 MNHNY, CDR2 SVGAGI (reference sequence). This CDR3 is 14 amino acids long. CDR3 amino acids: CASRRPQGAHGYTF. The CDR3 nucleotides read TGTGCCAGCAGGAGACCGCAGGGGGCTCATGGCTACACCTTC.

This clonotype has more than one count but fewer than ten. The V and J genes are TRBV20-1 and TRBJ1-2; perhaps TRBD1 as D (6 bases). The CDR3 spans 13 residues. V lost 7 bases and J lost 2, with 14 bases in between. Germline CDR1 and CDR2: DFQATT and SNEGSKA (reference sequence). CDR3 DNA sequence: TGCAGTGTTGACGGGACACCGAACTATGGCTACACCTTC. Its translation is CSVDGTPNYGYTF.

The chain employs TRBV28 and TRBJ2-7; D ambiguous. The CDR3 runs 13 residues. Per germline, CDR1 MDHEN and CDR2 SYDVKM. V was trimmed by 7 bases and J by 2 bases, leaving 12 bases between them. The CDR3 is CASTGLPTYEQYF. CDR3 nucleotides: TGTGCCAGCACCGGGCTACCAACCTACGAGCAGTACTTC.

This clonotype was seen a few times. The J gene is TRBJ1-1, the V gene TRBV20-1; TRBD1 matches 8 bases. The CDR3 is 14 amino acids. Germline-derived CDR1 and CDR2 are DFQATT and SNEGSKA (reference sequence). J lost 1 base, V lost 3 bases, and 4 bases had no gene match. Here the CDR3 reads CSARKQGGNTEAFF. The CDR3 DNA sequence: TGCAGTGCTAGGAAACAGGGGGGGAACACTGAAGCTTTCTTT.

This clonotype occurred a few times. The chain has TRBV7-2 and TRBJ2-3, with 8 bases lining up with TRBD1. Losses at the gene ends were 6 bases for V and 8 bases for J; bases not matched to a gene: 4. Looked up from germline, CDR1 is SGHTA and CDR2 is FQGNSA. The CDR3 runs to 12 residues. The CDR3 here is CASRAQGVTQYF. In DNA, the CDR3 is TGTGCCAGCAGAGCACAGGGGGTTACGCAGTATTTT.

This clonotype was seen only a few times. V gene TRBV5-6 combines with J gene TRBJ2-3; 9 positions agree with TRBD2. The CDR3 covers 14 residues. The germline V gene encodes CDR1 SGHDT and CDR2 YYEEEE. V dropped 3 bases and J dropped 7; count of bases not matched to a gene: 6. Here the CDR3 DNA reads TGTGCCAGCAGCTCCAGCGGGAGGCATCATACGCAGTATTTT. Protein: CASSSSGRHHTQYF.

This clonotype has a count of ten or more. The chain combines TRBV10-3 with TRBJ2-7; TRBD2 aligns across 7 bases. The CDR3 has 13 residues. Germline loops: CDR1 ENHRY, CDR2 SYGVKD. The trim removed 10 bases at V and 5 bases at J, leaving 11 bases unmatched. CDR3 nucleotide sequence: TGTGCCACCCGGACTAGACCAAACCACGAGCAGTACTTC. Its protein product is CATRTRPNHEQYF.

This clonotype showed up many times. CDR3 bases: TGTGCCAGCAGTCCTAGGGGTTCAGCTGGCTACACCTTC. Its translation is CASSPRGSAGYTF. The gene calls are TRBV6-5 and TRBJ1-2, with a weak D call TRBD1 (5 bases). Germline CDR1 reads MNHEY; CDR2 reads SVGAGI. V lost 5 bases, J lost 7 bases, and 14 bases lay in between. The CDR3 has 13 residues.

This clonotype has a count of ten or more. The V and J genes are TRBV15 and TRBJ2-7; D may be TRBD1 (5 bases). This CDR3 spans 13 amino acids. Germline V gene data show CDR1 as LNHNV and CDR2 as YYDKDF (reference sequence). Trimming pared 3 bases from V and 6 bases from J, leaving 12 bases between. The chain's CDR3 is CATSRAQGSEQYF. For the CDR3, the DNA is TGTGCCACCAGCAGGGCTCAGGGATCCGAGCAGTACTTC.

This chain connects TRBV11-3 to TRBJ2-3; TRBD1 or TRBD2 may be the D gene (5 bases each). Between the trimmed V and J ends, which lost 5 bases and 2 bases, there was a span of 11 bases. The CDR3 loop spans 14 amino acids. The germline V gene has CDR1 SGHNT and CDR2 YENEEA. The CDR3 DNA follows: TGTGCCAGCAGCCTCGGGGCGAACACAGATACGCAGTATTTT. Its protein is CASSLGANTDTQYF.

This clonotype appeared a few times. The chain recombines TRBV30 with TRBJ2-1; the D gene is possibly TRBD2 (5 bases). Trimming took off 0 bases at V and 9 bases at J, with 9 bases between the two ends. The germline V gene encodes CDR1 GTSNPN and CDR2 SVGIG (reference sequence). This CDR3 is built from 12 residues. The CDR3 DNA follows: TGTGCCTGGAGTGTACGGGGTCTTGAGCAGTTCTTC. It yields the protein CAWSVRGLEQFF.

This clonotype occurred a few times. The chain couples TRBV6-2 or TRBV6-3 to TRBJ2-3, with TRBD1 matching over 8 bases. J was trimmed by 5 bases and V by 4 bases; bases with no gene match: 17. The length of the CDR3 is 18 residues. Looked up from germline, CDR1 is MNHEY and CDR2 is SVGEGT. CDR3 loop: CASSFYPGQASLGDTQYF. CDR3 sequence (DNA): TGTGCCAGCAGTTTTTACCCGGGACAGGCCTCCCTTGGAGATACGCAGTATTTT.

A few counts support this clonotype. CDR3 coding DNA: TGTGCCAGCAGCCCCCGACAGGCTGGGGCCAACGTCCTGACTTTC. Translation: CASSPRQAGANVLTF. The chain employs TRBV7-6 and TRBJ2-6; weak D call: TRBD1 (6 bases). This CDR3 has 15 residues. Germline V gives CDR1 SGHVS, CDR2 FNYEAQ. V dropped 5 bases and J dropped 2 bases, with 10 bases sitting between them.

In this sample, this clonotype turned up many times. This chain links TRBV5-1 with TRBJ2-1; possible D gene TRBD1, 5 bases. The CDR3 has 14 residues. V was shortened by 0 bases and J by 8 bases, with 12 bases between the two germline ends. CDR1 and CDR2 from the germline V gene are SGHRS and YFSETQ. The CDR3 sequence: CASSLAGVRDEQFF. For the CDR3, the DNA is TGCGCCAGCAGCTTGGCGGGCGTCAGGGATGAGCAGTTCTTC.

This clonotype turned up a few times. The chain uses TRBV12-3 or TRBV12-4 and TRBJ2-5, with 9 nucleotides matching TRBD2. With 3 bases clipped from V and 5 bases from J, the junction kept 7 bases outside the gene matches. The CDR3 has 15 amino acids. In DNA form, the CDR3 reads TGTGCCAGCAGTTTTGCTAGCGGGAAAGGGGAGACCCAGTACTTC. Protein product: CASSFASGKGETQYF.

The chain employs TRBV20-1 and TRBJ1-1; D is ambiguous. The V gene lost 1 base and the J gene lost 4 bases, with 7 bases spanning the gap. CDR1 is DFQATT and CDR2 is SNEGSKA in the germline V gene (reference sequence). CDR3 length: 12 residues. This CDR3 is CSARALPTEAFF. CDR3 sequence (DNA): TGCAGTGCTAGAGCACTCCCCACTGAAGCTTTCTTT.

This clonotype was detected only a few times. J is TRBJ2-7 and V is TRBV28; the D gene is possibly TRBD2 (6 bases). Trimming removed 5 bases from V and 2 bases from J, with 13 bases in between. There are 14 residues in the CDR3. Germline V gene data show CDR1 as MDHEN and CDR2 as SYDVKM. This chain's CDR3 is CASSLGGMAYEQYF. The DNA of the CDR3 is TGTGCCAGCAGTCTTGGCGGGATGGCCTACGAGCAGTACTTC.

The genes are TRBV20-1 and TRBJ2-7; D is possibly TRBD1 or TRBD2 (5 bases each). The V gene lost 0 bases and the J gene lost 2 bases, with 11 bases spanning the gap. The germline V gene has CDR1 DFQATT and CDR2 SNEGSKA (reference sequence). The CDR3 totals 14 residues. DNA of the CDR3: TGCAGTGCTAGAGATACGAGGGGAACCTACGAGCAGTACTTC. This codes for CSARDTRGTYEQYF.

This clonotype was observed a few times. The chain combines TRBV7-2 with TRBJ2-3; D is tentatively TRBD1 or TRBD2 (5 bases each). The CDR3 has 16 residues. Germline V gene sequence: CDR1 SGHTA, CDR2 FQGNSA. V lost 4 bases to trimming and J lost 1 base, with 15 bases between them. The CDR3 DNA is TGTGCCAGCAGCTCCCCTTGGACGGGGCGCACAGATACGCAGTATTTT. It translates to CASSSPWTGRTDTQYF. Drawing the rest from reference TRBV7-2 and TRBJ2-3, the complete variable domain is GAGVSQSPSNKVTEKGKDVELRCDPISGHTALYWYRQSLGQGLEFLIYFQGNSAPDKSGLPSDRFSAERTGGSVSTLTIQRTQQEDSAVYLCASSSPWTGRTDTQYFGPGTRLTVL.

V gene TRBV6-1 combines with J gene TRBJ2-7; 7 positions agree with TRBD2. Germline loops: CDR1 MNHNS, CDR2 SASEGT. The CDR3 loop spans 15 amino acids. V shed 6 bases and J 0 bases; nucleotides not matched to a gene: 8. CDR3 in DNA: TGTGCCAGCAGACCGGGTACGGGGGGCTCCTACGAGCAGTACTTC. Its translation is CASRPGTGGSYEQYF.